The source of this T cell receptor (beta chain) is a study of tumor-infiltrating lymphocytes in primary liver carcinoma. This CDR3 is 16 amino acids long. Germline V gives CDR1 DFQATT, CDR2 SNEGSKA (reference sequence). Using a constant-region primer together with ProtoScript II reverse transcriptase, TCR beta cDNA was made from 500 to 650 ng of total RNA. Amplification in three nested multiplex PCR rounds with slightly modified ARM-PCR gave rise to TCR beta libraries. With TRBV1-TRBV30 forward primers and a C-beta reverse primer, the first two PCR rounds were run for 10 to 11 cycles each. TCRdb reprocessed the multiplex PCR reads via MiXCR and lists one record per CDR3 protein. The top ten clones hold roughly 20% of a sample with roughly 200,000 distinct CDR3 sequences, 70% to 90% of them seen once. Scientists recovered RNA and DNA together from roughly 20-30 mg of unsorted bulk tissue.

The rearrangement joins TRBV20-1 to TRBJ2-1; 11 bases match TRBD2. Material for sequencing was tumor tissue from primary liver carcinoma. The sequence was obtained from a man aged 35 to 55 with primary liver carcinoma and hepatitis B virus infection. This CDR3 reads CSQYPGLAEGGNEQFF. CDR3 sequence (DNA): TGCAGCCAATATCCGGGACTAGCGGAAGGGGGGAATGAGCAGTTCTTC.